Presented here are 23 T cell receptor beta chains from one specimen sequenced in a study of graft-versus-host responses after intestinal transplantation. Assay used: immunoSEQ multiplex PCR; TCRdb lists only in-frame clones, some missing. Found here are roughly 20,000 clones, 86% of them singletons; the top ten hold 9.4%. Sequencing used PBMCs, obtained 220 to 240 days after intestinal transplant. The receptors originated from a human patient who received an intestinal transplant, so some T cells may come from the graft donor.

V is TRBV7-7 and J is TRBJ2-7; no clear D gene. This CDR3 comprises 13 residues. V was cut by 8 bases and J by 3 bases, with 14 bases left in between. Germline V gene sequence: CDR1 SSHAT, CDR2 FNYEAQ (reference sequence). DNA for the CDR3: TGTGCCAGCGCTGCAGGACCCAACTACGAGCAGTACTTC. This codes for CASAAGPNYEQYF.

V is TRBV7-7 and J is TRBJ2-5, with D possibly TRBD2 on 6 matching bases. Germline CDR1 is SSHAT and CDR2 is FNYEAQ (reference sequence). The V end lost 2 bases, the J end lost 5 bases, and 21 bases lay between the germline ends. This CDR3 comprises 17 residues. Here the CDR3 reads CASSLPLGREAWETQYF. The CDR3 region has the DNA TGTGCCAGCAGCTTACCTTTGGGCAGGGAGGCATGGGAGACCCAGTACTTC.

This clone has only a few counts. CDR3 sequence (DNA): TGTGCCAGCAGTTTAGCCCGCCTAGCGGAGAGCCAAGAGACCCAGTACTTC. It encodes CASSLARLAESQETQYF. The rearrangement links TRBV28 to TRBJ2-5; TRBD2 matches 7 bases. Germline V gives CDR1 MDHEN, CDR2 SYDVKM. Trimming at V came to 2 bases and at J to 1 base, leaving 10 bases not matched to a gene. This CDR3 has 17 amino acids.

This chain uses TRBV12-5 with TRBJ2-3; a weak D match, TRBD2 (6 bases). Germline V gene lookup returns CDR1 LGHNT and CDR2 FRNRAP. Trimming stripped 0 bases from V and 5 bases from J, with 12 bases between. The CDR3 consists of 15 residues. This CDR3 reads CASGLVGGIEDTQYF. Written as DNA, the CDR3 is TGTGCTAGTGGTTTGGTGGGGGGAATCGAAGATACGCAGTATTTT.

The CDR3 loop is CASSETGRPYGYTF. The CDR3 DNA reads TGTGCCAGCAGTGAGACTGGGCGTCCCTATGGCTACACCTTC. The gene calls are TRBV25-1 and TRBJ1-2; D gene unclear. The V and J ends lost 3 bases and 4 bases respectively, with 12 bases between them. In germline, CDR1 is MGHDK, CDR2 SYGVNS. The CDR3 has 14 residues.

The chain couples TRBV5-1 to TRBJ2-1; D possibly corresponds to TRBD2 (5 bases). Deletions cut 4 bases from V and 9 bases from J, with 14 bases between. The germline CDR1 and CDR2 sequences are SGHRS and YFSETQ. This CDR3 contains 13 residues. The CDR3 here is CASSPRERGEQFF. CDR3 DNA: TGCGCCAGCAGCCCGCGTGAACGGGGTGAGCAGTTCTTC.

The chain combines TRBV6-1 with TRBJ2-1, with TRBD1 matching over 9 bases. The germline CDR1 and CDR2 sequences are MNHNS and SASEGT. V was pared by 6 bases and J by 1 base, with 4 bases of the junction left unmatched. The CDR3 runs 15 residues. CDR3 nucleotides: TGTGCCAGCAGGAGGACAGGGGAATCCTACAATGAGCAGTTCTTC. This sequence encodes CASRRTGESYNEQFF.

The chain has TRBV4-1 and TRBJ2-1, with D perhaps matching TRBD2 (6 bases). CDR1 and CDR2 (germline): MGHRA, YSYEKL. The V gene lost 2 bases and the J gene lost 3 bases, with 14 bases spanning the gap. CDR3 size: 16 residues. CDR3 amino acids: CASSQIGRAGYNEQFF. The CDR3 region has the DNA TGCGCCAGCAGCCAAATTGGGCGAGCGGGCTACAATGAGCAGTTCTTC.

About this clone: Its ends do not fully match the called genes, so a read error is possible. V is TRBV2 and J is TRBJ2-3, with 10 bases that match TRBD1. CDR3 length: 12 amino acids. The germline V gene has CDR1 SNHLY and CDR2 FYNNEI. The CDR3 DNA reads TGTGCCAGCAGTCTTACCGGGACAGGGGTTTTTTTT. Translation gives CASSLTGTGVFF. The whole variable domain, remainder taken from reference TRBV2 and TRBJ2-3, is EPEVTQTPSHQVTQMGQEVILRCVPISNHLYFYWYRQILGQKVEFLVSFYNNEISEKSEIFDDQFSVERPDGSNFTLKIRSTKLEDSAMYFCASSLTGTGVFFGPGTRLTVL.

This clone was detected only once. The chain carries TRBV10-3 and TRBJ2-1, with D possibly matching TRBD2 (5 bases). The CDR3 length is 12 residues. Deletions cut 6 bases from V and 5 bases from J, with 8 bases between. Per the germline V gene, CDR1 is ENHRY and CDR2 is SYGVKD. CDR3 bases: TGTGCCATCAGGAGGGAAGACAATGAGCAGTTCTTC. The encoded protein is CAIRREDNEQFF.

This CDR3 is CASSPQGTSYNEQFF. CDR3 bases: TGCGCCAGCAGCCCTCAAGGGACATCCTACAATGAGCAGTTCTTC. The rearrangement links TRBV4-1 to TRBJ2-1, with a tentative D call TRBD1 (6 bases). The CDR3 length is 15 residues. CDR1 is MGHRA and CDR2 is YSYEKL in the germline V gene. Trimming stripped 4 bases from V and 1 base from J, with 11 bases between.

The gene calls are TRBV7-9 and TRBJ2-3, with 10 bases that match TRBD1. J was trimmed by 4 bases and V by 3 bases; bases with no gene match: 4. The CDR3 totals 15 residues. The germline CDR1 and CDR2 sequences are SEHNR and FQNEAQ (reference sequence). The DNA of the CDR3 is TGTGCCAGCAGCTTCCGGGACAGGGGAGCAGATACGCAGTATTTT. This codes for CASSFRDRGADTQYF. The variable domain in full, with the rest retrieved from reference TRBV7-9 and TRBJ2-3, is DTGVSQNPRHKITKRGQNVTFRCDPISEHNRLYWYRQTLGQGPEFLTYFQNEAQLEKSRLLSDRFSAERPKGSFSTLEIQRTEQGDSAMYLCASSFRDRGADTQYFGPGTRLTVL.

The sample holds one count of this clone. CDR3 nucleotides: TGTGCCTGGAGCCGGTCGCCGACCGGAGAGACCCAGTACTTC. It translates to CAWSRSPTGETQYF. This chain uses TRBV30 with TRBJ2-5; no firm D call. The CDR3 extends over 14 amino acids. V was cut by 3 bases and J by 4 bases, with 15 bases left in between. Germline-derived CDR1 and CDR2 are GTSNPN and SVGIG (reference sequence).

The chain recombines TRBV7-9 with TRBJ1-4, with TRBD1 matching 8 bases. The CDR3 covers 15 residues. Germline V gene data show CDR1 as SEHNR and CDR2 as FQNEAQ (reference sequence). With 5 bases clipped from V and 4 bases from J, the junction kept 6 bases outside the gene matches. The CDR3 DNA reads as TGTGCCAGCAGCACCGGGACAGGCCTTAATGAAAAACTGTTTTTT. Translated: CASSTGTGLNEKLFF.

Here the CDR3 reads CASADRTYEQYF. In DNA form, the CDR3 reads TGTGCCAGTGCTGACAGAACCTACGAGCAGTACTTC. The chain couples TRBV19 to TRBJ2-7, with D possibly matching TRBD1 (5 bases). Trimming took off 8 bases at V and 2 bases at J, with 10 bases between the two ends. CDR3 length: 12 residues. Germline V lookup: CDR1 LNHDA, CDR2 SQIVND (reference sequence).

The V gene is TRBV15, the J gene TRBJ2-1, with TRBD2 matching over 12 bases. The CDR3 contains 16 residues. CDR1 and CDR2 (germline): LNHNV, YYDKDF (reference sequence). Trimming removed 0 bases from V and 14 bases from J; junction bases left unmatched: 11. CDR3 nucleotides: TGTGCCACCAGCAGAGATCGGGAGCTAGCGGGGGGGCTTGAGTTCTTC. It encodes CATSRDRELAGGLEFF.

V gene TRBV11-3 combines with J gene TRBJ2-1; no definite D call. The CDR3 runs 16 residues. The germline V gene encodes CDR1 SGHNT and CDR2 YENEEA. V lost 6 bases and J lost 6, with 21 bases in between. The CDR3 region is CASSLTWVVYSNEQFF. The CDR3 DNA is TGTGCCAGCAGTCTCACCTGGGTGGTCTACAGCAATGAGCAGTTCTTC.

The V and J genes are TRBV5-4 and TRBJ1-1; D ambiguous. Germline lookup yields CDR1 SGHNT and CDR2 YYREEE (reference sequence). The V end was cut by 3 bases, the J end by 6 bases, with 12 bases between. CDR3 length equals 13 residues. Here the CDR3 reads CASSSNLAPEAFF. CDR3 bases: TGTGCCAGCAGCTCAAACCTGGCCCCTGAAGCTTTCTTT.

The CDR3, as DNA: TGCGCCAGCAGCCATCGCACTAACTATGGCTACACCTTC. It is translated as CASSHRTNYGYTF. V and J are TRBV4-1 and TRBJ1-2; D is unclear. The CDR3 runs 13 residues. The V and J ends lost 3 bases and 0 bases respectively, with 5 bases between them. The V gene's germline CDR1 is MGHRA and CDR2 YSYEKL.

The sample holds a few counts of this clone. This chain links TRBV9 with TRBJ1-1, with D unclear. This CDR3 comprises 13 residues. The germline CDR1 and CDR2 sequences are SGDLS and YYNGEE. Trimming took 4 bases from V and 2 from J, leaving 9 bases between them. CDR3 protein: CASSSTGNTEAFF. The CDR3 DNA reads TGTGCCAGCAGCTCAACTGGCAACACTGAAGCTTTCTTT.

The rearrangement uses TRBV6-1 and TRBJ1-3; no definite D call. The ends were cut back, 6 bases at V and 4 bases at J, with 4 bases in the middle. The CDR3 spans 11 residues. Germline loops: CDR1 MNHNS, CDR2 SASEGT. The CDR3 protein is CASREGNTIYF. The CDR3 DNA is TGTGCCAGCAGGGAGGGAAACACCATATATTTT.

The rearrangement joins TRBV25-1 to TRBJ1-2, with unresolved D. Germline CDR1 MGHDK, CDR2 SYGVNS. The germline V and J ends were trimmed by 2 bases and 2 bases, with 0 bases remaining between them. The CDR3 covers 11 residues. CDR3 DNA sequence: TGTGCCAGCAGTGAAAACTATGGCTACACCTTC. Translating gives CASSENYGYTF.

The V gene is TRBV6-1, the J gene TRBJ1-5, with a possible D match to TRBD1 (6 bases). The CDR3 consists of 15 residues. The germline V gene has CDR1 MNHNS and CDR2 SASEGT. V lost 0 bases and J 2 bases, leaving 8 bases between the germline ends. The CDR3: CASSEARTGNQPQHF. The DNA for the CDR3 is TGTGCCAGCAGTGAAGCGCGGACAGGCAATCAGCCCCAGCATTTT.